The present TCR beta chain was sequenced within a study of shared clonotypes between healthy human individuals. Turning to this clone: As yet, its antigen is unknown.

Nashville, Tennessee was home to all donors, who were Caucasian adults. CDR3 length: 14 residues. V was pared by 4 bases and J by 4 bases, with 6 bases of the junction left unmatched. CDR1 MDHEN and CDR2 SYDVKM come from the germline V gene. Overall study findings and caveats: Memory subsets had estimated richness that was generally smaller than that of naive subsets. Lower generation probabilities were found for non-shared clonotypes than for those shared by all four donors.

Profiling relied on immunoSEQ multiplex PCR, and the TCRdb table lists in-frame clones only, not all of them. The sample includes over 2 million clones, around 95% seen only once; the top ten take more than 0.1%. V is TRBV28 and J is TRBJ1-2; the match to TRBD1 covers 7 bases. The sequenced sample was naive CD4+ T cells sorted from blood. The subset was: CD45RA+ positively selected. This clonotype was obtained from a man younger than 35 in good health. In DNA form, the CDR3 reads TGTGCCAGCAGTTGGGGGGGACAGTTCTATGGCTACACCTTC. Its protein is CASSWGGQFYGYTF.